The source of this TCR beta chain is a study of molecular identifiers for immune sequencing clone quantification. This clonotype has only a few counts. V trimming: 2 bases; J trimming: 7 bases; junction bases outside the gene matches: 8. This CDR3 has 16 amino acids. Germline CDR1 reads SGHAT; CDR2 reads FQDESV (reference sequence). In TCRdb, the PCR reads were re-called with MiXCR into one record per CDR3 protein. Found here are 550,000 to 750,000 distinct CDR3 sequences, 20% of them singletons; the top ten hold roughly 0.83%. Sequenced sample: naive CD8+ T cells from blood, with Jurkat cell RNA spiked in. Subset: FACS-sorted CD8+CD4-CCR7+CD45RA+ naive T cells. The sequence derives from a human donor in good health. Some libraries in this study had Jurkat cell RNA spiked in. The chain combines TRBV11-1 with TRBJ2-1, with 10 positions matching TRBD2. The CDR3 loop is CASSLSPSGGLNEQFF. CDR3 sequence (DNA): TGTGCCAGCAGCTTATCACCTAGCGGGGGACTAAATGAGCAGTTCTTC.